This T cell receptor beta chain was documented in a study of shared clonotypes between healthy human individuals. Study-wide points: Some clonotypes were shared by all four sorted-subset donors, while others were not shared. The non-shared ones had lower generation probabilities than the shared ones.

Sorted subsets were amplified in replicate PCRs using approximately 0.2 ug DNA, tens of thousands of T cell genomes. Clones were sequenced by immunoSEQ multiplex PCR, and TCRdb holds only the in-frame ones, with some missing. This sample has about 960,000 clones, with 70% to 85% found just once. With regard to this clone: Antigen specificity is unknown.

CDR3 size: 11 residues. Germline V gene lookup returns CDR1 GTSNPN and CDR2 SVGIG (reference sequence). The germline V and J ends were trimmed by 4 bases and 3 bases, with 7 bases remaining between them. Donors had no recently reported acute infections or vaccinations and were HIV-negative. The TCR originated in a man in his late teens or twenties in good health. Specimen: memory CD4+ T cells sorted from blood. As to subset: CD45RA-negative fraction. V usage is TRBV30 and J usage is TRBJ2-7, with a possible D match to TRBD2 (6 bases). DNA for the CDR3: TGTGCCTGGAAGGGACTCTACGAGCAGTACTTC. Its translation is CAWKGLYEQYF.